What follows are 8 T cell receptor beta chains derived from one specimen sequenced in a study of radiotherapy plus CTLA-4 blockade in lung cancer listed by TCRdb under 2018. The library relied on the immunoSEQ multiplex PCR assay. TCRdb retrieved this table from immuneACCESS and kept in-frame rearrangements only. Not all clones are present; in checked studies, unresolved V genes account for under half, and no reason is known for the remainder. The sample table records 70,000 to 90,000 clones; approximately 80% of these occur just once. The top ten clones comprise approximately 0.8% of the sample. The sequencing used peripheral blood, collected from a patient treated with radiotherapy plus ipilimumab. The receptors were gathered from a human donor with non-small cell lung cancer who had stable disease on radiotherapy plus ipilimumab.

The rearrangement uses TRBV19 and TRBJ1-1; the match to TRBD1 covers 9 bases. Germline CDR1 LNHDA, CDR2 SQIVND (reference sequence). With V trimmed by 7 bases and J by 4 bases, 13 bases remained unmatched. This CDR3 has 16 residues. CDR3 in amino acids: CASTSRDRVRGTEAFF. Here the CDR3 DNA reads TGTGCCAGTACCTCCCGGGACAGGGTCAGAGGCACTGAAGCTTTCTTT.

The CDR3 nucleotides are TGTGCCAGCAGCTCAGACAGGATTTACGAGCAGTACTTC. It codes for CASSSDRIYEQYF. The genes are TRBV5-4 and TRBJ2-7; D may be TRBD1 (6 bases). The CDR3 sequence is 13 residues long. Trimming cost V 3 bases and J 4 bases, with 11 bases left between them. CDR1 and CDR2 (germline): SGHNT, YYREEE (reference sequence). Variable domain in full (rest from reference TRBV5-4 and TRBJ2-7): ETGVTQSPTHLIKTRGQQVTLRCSSQSGHNTVSWYQQALGQGPQFIFQYYREEENGRGNFPPRFSGLQFPNYSSELNVNALELDDSALYLCASSSDRIYEQYFGPGTRLTVT.

V is TRBV7-2 and J is TRBJ2-1; D gene unclear. Germline V gives CDR1 SGHTA, CDR2 FQGNSA. The V end lost 0 bases, the J end lost 0 bases, and 3 bases lay between the germline ends. This CDR3 is 14 amino acids long. The CDR3, as DNA: TGTGCCAGCAGCTTAGCGGGCTCCTACAATGAGCAGTTCTTC. Translation gives CASSLAGSYNEQFF.

The J gene is TRBJ1-2, the V gene TRBV29-1; 8 bases line up with TRBD1. The CDR3 runs to 11 residues. J gave up 8 bases and V 5 bases, and 4 bases lay outside the gene matches. Germline lookup yields CDR1 SQVTM and CDR2 ANQGSEA. CDR3 sequence (DNA): TGCAGCGTTATGTCAGGGGGCGGCTACACCTTC. Residues: CSVMSGGGYTF.

The chain employs TRBV6-5 and TRBJ2-2, with D possibly called TRBD1 or TRBD2 (5 bases each). The CDR3 sequence is 14 residues long. Germline V lookup: CDR1 MNHEY, CDR2 SVGAGI. Trimming removed 5 bases from V and 7 bases from J, with 14 bases in between. The CDR3 nucleotides are TGTGCCAGCAGTCTAGGACACCGGGGCGGGGAGCTGTTTTTT. It encodes CASSLGHRGGELFF.

This clone appeared once. The V and J genes are TRBV28 and TRBJ2-3; tentatively, D is TRBD2 (6 bases). V was shortened by 9 bases and J by 0 bases, with 19 bases between the two germline ends. This CDR3 is built from 16 residues. Looked up from germline, CDR1 is MDHEN and CDR2 is SYDVKM. The CDR3 nucleotides read TGTGCCAGTAGGGCGGGGCTGACAACTAGCACAGATACGCAGTATTTT. This encodes CASRAGLTTSTDTQYF. The full variable domain, completed using reference TRBV28 and TRBJ2-3, is DVKVTQSSRYLVKRTGEKVFLECVQDMDHENMFWYRQDPGLGLRLIYFSYDVKMKEKGDIPEGYSVSREKKERFSLILESASTNQTSMYLCASRAGLTTSTDTQYFGPGTRLTVL.

The chain employs TRBV6-5 and TRBJ1-1, with TRBD1 as a possible D gene (6 bases). This CDR3 is 15 amino acids long. The V and J ends lost 0 bases and 0 bases respectively, with 8 bases between them. Germline loops: CDR1 MNHEY, CDR2 SVGAGI. As DNA, the CDR3 is TGTGCCAGCAGTTACTCGAGGGGGGTGAACACTGAAGCTTTCTTT. Its protein product is CASSYSRGVNTEAFF.

The rearrangement uses TRBV5-1 and TRBJ2-5; D is unclear. The CDR3 runs to 12 residues. Germline V gene sequence: CDR1 SGHRS, CDR2 YFSETQ. Trimming took 4 bases from V and 6 from J, leaving 10 bases between them. CDR3 in DNA: TGCGCCAGCAGCCCCGGGCCTCAGACCCAGTACTTC. It codes for CASSPGPQTQYF.